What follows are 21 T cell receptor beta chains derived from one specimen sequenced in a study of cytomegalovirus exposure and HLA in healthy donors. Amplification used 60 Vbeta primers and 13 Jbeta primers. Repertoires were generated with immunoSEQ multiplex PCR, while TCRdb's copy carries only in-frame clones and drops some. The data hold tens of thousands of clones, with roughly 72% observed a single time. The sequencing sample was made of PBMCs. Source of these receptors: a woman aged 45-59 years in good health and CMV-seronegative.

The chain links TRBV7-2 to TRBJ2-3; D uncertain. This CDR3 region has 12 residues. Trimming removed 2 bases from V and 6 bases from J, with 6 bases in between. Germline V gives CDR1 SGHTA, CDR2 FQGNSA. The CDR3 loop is CASSLIRDTQYF. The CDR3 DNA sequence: TGTGCCAGCAGCTTAATACGGGATACGCAGTATTTT.

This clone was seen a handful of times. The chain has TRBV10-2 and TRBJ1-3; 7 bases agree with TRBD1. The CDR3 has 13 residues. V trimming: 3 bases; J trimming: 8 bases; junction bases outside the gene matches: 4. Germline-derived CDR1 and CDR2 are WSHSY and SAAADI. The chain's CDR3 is CASSEQGKDTIYF. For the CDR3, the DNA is TGCGCCAGCAGTGAACAGGGGAAAGACACCATATATTTT.

CDR3: CASSPGLAGWETQYF. The CDR3 coding sequence is TGTGCCAGTAGTCCGGGACTAGCGGGCTGGGAGACCCAGTACTTC. This chain uses TRBV19 with TRBJ2-5, with 12 bases identical to TRBD2. Trimming took 5 bases from V and 5 from J; bases not matched to a gene: 6. CDR3 length: 15 amino acids. Per germline, CDR1 LNHDA and CDR2 SQIVND (reference sequence). The full variable domain, its missing parts supplied by reference TRBV19 and TRBJ2-5, is DGGITQSPKYLFRKEGQNVTLSCEQNLNHDAMYWYRQDPGQGLRLIYYSQIVNDFQKGDIAEGYSVSREKKESFPLTVTSAQKNPTAFYLCASSPGLAGWETQYFGPGTRLLVL.

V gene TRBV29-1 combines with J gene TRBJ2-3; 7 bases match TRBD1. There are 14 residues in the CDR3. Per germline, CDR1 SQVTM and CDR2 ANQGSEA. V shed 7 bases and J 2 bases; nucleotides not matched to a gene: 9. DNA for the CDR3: TGCAGCGCCACGTCGGGGACAGCCACAGATACGCAGTATTTT. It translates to CSATSGTATDTQYF.

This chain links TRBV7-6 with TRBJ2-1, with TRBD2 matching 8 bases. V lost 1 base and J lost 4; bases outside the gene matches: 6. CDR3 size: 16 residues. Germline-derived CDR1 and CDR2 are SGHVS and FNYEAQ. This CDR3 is CASSLEGAGGYNEQFF. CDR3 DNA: TGTGCCAGCAGCTTAGAAGGGGCGGGGGGATACAATGAGCAGTTCTTC. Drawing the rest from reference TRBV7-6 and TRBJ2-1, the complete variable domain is GAGVSQSPRYKVTKRGQDVALRCDPISGHVSLYWYRQALGQGPEFLTYFNYEAQQDKSGLPNDRFSAERPEGSISTLTIQRTEQRDSAMYRCASSLEGAGGYNEQFFGPGTRLTVL.

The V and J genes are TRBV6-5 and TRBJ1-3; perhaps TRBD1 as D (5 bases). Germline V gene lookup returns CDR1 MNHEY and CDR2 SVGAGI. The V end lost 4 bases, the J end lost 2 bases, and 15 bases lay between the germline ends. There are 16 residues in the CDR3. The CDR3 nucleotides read TGTGCCAGCAGTTCTCTGGAGTGGGGGGCTGGAAACACCATATATTTT. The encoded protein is CASSSLEWGAGNTIYF.

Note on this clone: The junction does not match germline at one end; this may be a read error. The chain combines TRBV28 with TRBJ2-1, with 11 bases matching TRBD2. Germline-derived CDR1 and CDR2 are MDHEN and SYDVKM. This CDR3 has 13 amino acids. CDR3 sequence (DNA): TGTGCCAGCAGGCTAGCGGGGGGCCCGATTTGGGTCTTC. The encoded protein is CASRLAGGPIWVF.

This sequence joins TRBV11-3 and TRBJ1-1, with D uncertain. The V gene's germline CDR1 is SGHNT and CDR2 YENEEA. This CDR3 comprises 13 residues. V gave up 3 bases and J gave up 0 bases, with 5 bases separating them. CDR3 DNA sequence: TGTGCCAGCAGCTTTGAGATGAACACTGAAGCTTTCTTT. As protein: CASSFEMNTEAFF.

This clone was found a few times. In DNA, the CDR3 is TGTGCCAGCAGTGATAATGGGGCCAACGTCCTGACTTTC. Translation gives CASSDNGANVLTF. This chain joins TRBV2 and TRBJ2-6, with unresolved D. CDR1 and CDR2 from the germline V gene are SNHLY and FYNNEI. There are 13 residues in the CDR3. Trimming cost V 3 bases and J 3 bases, with 3 bases left between them.

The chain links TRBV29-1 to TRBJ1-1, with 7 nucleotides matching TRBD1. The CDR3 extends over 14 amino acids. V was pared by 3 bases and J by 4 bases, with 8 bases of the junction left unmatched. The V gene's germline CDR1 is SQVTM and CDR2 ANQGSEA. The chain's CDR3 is CSVDTGVGATEAFF. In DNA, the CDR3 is TGCAGCGTTGATACAGGGGTTGGTGCCACTGAAGCTTTCTTT. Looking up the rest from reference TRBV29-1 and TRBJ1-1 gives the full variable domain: SAVISQKPSRDICQRGTSLTIQCQVDSQVTMMFWYRQQPGQSLTLIATANQGSEATYESGFVIDKFPISRPNLTFSTLTVSNMSPEDSSIYLCSVDTGVGATEAFFGQGTRLTVV.

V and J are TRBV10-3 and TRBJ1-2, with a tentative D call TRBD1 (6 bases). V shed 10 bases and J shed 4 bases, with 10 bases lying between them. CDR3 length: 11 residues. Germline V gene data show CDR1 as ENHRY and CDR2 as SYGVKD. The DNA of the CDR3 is TGTGCCACTTCGGACAGCTATGGCTACACCTTC. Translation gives CATSDSYGYTF.

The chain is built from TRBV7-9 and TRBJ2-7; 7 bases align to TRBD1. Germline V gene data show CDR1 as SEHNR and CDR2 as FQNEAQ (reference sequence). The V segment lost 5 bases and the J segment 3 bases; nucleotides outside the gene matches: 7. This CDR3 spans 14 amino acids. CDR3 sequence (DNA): TGTGCCAGCAGCCCAAAGACAGGGATCTACGAGCAGTACTTC. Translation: CASSPKTGIYEQYF.

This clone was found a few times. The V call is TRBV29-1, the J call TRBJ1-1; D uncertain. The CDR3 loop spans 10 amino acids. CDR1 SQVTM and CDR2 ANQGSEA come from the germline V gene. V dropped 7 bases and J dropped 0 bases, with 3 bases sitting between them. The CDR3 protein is CSAMNTEAFF. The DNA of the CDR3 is TGCAGCGCAATGAACACTGAAGCTTTCTTT.

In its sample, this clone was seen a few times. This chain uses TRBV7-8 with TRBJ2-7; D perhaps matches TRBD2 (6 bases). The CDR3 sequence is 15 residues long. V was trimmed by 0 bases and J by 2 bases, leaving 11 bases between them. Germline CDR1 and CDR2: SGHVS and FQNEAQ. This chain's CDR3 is CASSLASSAAYEQYF. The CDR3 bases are TGTGCCAGCAGCTTAGCATCTAGCGCGGCCTACGAGCAGTACTTC.

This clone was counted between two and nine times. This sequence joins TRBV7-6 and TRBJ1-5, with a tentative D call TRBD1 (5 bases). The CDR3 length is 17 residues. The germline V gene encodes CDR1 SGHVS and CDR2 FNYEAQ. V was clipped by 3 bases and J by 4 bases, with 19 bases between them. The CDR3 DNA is TGTGCCAGCAGCTTGGGGCCAGGGCAGAAAGGGAATCAGCCCCAGCATTTT. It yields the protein CASSLGPGQKGNQPQHF.

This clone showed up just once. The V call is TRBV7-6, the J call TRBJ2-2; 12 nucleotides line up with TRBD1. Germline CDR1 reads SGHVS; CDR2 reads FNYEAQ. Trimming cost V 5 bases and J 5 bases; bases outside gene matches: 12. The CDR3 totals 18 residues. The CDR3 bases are TGTGCCAGCAGCCGGGCTCCGGGACAGGGGGCGCGTACCGGGGAGCTGTTTTTT. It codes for CASSRAPGQGARTGELFF.

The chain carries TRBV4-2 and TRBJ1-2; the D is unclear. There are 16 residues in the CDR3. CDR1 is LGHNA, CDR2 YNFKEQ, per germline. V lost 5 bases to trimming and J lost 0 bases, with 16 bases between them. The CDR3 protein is CASSAQPSGSNYGYTF. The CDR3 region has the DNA TGTGCCAGCAGCGCTCAACCGTCGGGATCTAACTATGGCTACACCTTC.

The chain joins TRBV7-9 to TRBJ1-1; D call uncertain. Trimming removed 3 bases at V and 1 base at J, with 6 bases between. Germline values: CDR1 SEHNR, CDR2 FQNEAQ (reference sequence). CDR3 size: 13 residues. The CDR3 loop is CASSFSENTEAFF. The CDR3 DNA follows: TGTGCCAGCAGCTTCTCAGAGAACACTGAAGCTTTCTTT.

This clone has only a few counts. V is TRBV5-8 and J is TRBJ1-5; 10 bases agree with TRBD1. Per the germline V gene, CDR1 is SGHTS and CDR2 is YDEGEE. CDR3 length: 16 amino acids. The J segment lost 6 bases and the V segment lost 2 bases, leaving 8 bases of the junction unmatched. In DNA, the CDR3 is TGTGCCAGCAGCTTCGAAGGGACAGGGGTTTTTCAGCCCCAGCATTTT. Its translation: CASSFEGTGVFQPQHF.

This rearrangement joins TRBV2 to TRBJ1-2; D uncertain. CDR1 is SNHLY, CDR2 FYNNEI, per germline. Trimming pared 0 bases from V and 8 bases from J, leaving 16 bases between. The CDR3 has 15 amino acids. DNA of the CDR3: TGTGCCAGCAGTGAAGCGGGGAAAAGCGCGGGGGGCTACACCTTC. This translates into CASSEAGKSAGGYTF.

CDR3 coding DNA: TGTGCCAGCAGCGTAGCGTCAGGCTGGTATGGCTACACCTTC. This translates into CASSVASGWYGYTF. The chain carries TRBV9 and TRBJ1-2; D is unresolved. V lost 0 bases, J lost 5 bases, and 11 bases lay in between. Per the germline V gene, CDR1 is SGDLS and CDR2 is YYNGEE. The CDR3 runs to 14 residues.